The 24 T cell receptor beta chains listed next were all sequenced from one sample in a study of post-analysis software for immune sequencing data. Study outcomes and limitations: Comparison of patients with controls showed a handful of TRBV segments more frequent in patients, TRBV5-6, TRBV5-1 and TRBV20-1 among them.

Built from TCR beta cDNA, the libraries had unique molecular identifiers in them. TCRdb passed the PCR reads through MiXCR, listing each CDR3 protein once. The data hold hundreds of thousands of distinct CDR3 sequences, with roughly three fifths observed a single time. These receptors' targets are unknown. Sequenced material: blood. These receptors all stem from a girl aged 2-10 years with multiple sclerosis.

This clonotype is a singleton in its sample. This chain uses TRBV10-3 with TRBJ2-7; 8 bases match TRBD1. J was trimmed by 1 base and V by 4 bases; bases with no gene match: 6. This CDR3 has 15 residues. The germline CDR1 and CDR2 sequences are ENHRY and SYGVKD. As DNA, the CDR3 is TGTGCCATCAGTGGGGGACAGGACGTATCCTACGAGCAGTACTTC. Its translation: CAISGGQDVSYEQYF.

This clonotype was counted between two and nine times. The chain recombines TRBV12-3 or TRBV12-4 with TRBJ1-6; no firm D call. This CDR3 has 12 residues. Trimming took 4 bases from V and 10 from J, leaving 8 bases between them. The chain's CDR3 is CASSSSSSPLHF. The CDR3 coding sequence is TGTGCCAGCAGTTCGAGTAGCTCACCCCTCCACTTT.

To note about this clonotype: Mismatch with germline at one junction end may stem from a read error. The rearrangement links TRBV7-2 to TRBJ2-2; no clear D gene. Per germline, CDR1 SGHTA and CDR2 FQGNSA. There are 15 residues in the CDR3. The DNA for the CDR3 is TGCGCCAGCACGCCTTGGAAAGGCAGATCCGGGGAGCTGTTTTTT. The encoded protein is CASTPWKGRSGELFF.

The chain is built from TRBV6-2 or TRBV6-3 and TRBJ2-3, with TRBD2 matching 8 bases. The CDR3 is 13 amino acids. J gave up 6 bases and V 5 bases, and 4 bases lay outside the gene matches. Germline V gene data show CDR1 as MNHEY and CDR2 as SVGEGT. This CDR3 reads CASSDRTSDTQYF. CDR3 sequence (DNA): TGTGCCAGCAGTGATAGGACTAGCGATACGCAGTATTTT.

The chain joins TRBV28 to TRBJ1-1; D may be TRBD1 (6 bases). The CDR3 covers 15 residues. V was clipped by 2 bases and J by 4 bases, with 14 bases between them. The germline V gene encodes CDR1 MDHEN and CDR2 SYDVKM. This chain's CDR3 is CASSLGGATITEAFF. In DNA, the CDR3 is TGTGCCAGCAGTTTAGGGGGGGCGACGATCACTGAAGCTTTCTTT.

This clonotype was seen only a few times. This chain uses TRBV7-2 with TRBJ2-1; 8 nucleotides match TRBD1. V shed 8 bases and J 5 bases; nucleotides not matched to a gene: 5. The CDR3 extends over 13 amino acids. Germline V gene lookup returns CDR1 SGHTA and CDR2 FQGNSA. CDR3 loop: CASWDRIDNEQFF. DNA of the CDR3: TGTGCCAGCTGGGACAGGATAGACAATGAGCAGTTCTTC.

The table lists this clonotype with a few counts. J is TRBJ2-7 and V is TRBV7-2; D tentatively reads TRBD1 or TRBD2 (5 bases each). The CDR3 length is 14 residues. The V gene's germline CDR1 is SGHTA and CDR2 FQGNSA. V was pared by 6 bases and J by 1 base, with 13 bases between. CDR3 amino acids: CASRAGTVSYEQYF. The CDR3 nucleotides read TGTGCCAGCAGAGCCGGGACGGTATCCTACGAGCAGTACTTC. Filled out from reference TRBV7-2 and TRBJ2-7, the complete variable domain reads GAGVSQSPSNKVTEKGKDVELRCDPISGHTALYWYRQSLGQGLEFLIYFQGNSAPDKSGLPSDRFSAERTGGSVSTLTIQRTQQEDSAVYLCASRAGTVSYEQYFGPGTRLTVT.

The CDR3 region is CASRREGPTDTQYF. The DNA for the CDR3 is TGCGCCAGCAGACGGGAGGGCCCTACAGATACGCAGTATTTT. The V call is TRBV5-1, the J call TRBJ2-3, with 8 positions matching TRBD2. After removal of 5 bases from V and 3 bases from J, the junction contained 5 bases not matched to a gene. This CDR3 contains 14 residues. CDR1 is SGHRS and CDR2 is YFSETQ in the germline V gene.

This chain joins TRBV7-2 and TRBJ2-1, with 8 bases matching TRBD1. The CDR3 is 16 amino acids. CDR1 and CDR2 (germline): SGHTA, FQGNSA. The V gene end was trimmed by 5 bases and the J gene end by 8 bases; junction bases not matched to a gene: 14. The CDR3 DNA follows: TGTGCCAGCAGCACACAAACCGGGACAGGCGGCGATGAGCAGTTCTTC. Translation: CASSTQTGTGGDEQFF. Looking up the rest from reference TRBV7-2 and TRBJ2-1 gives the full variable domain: GAGVSQSPSNKVTEKGKDVELRCDPISGHTALYWYRQSLGQGLEFLIYFQGNSAPDKSGLPSDRFSAERTGGSVSTLTIQRTQQEDSAVYLCASSTQTGTGGDEQFFGPGTRLTVL.

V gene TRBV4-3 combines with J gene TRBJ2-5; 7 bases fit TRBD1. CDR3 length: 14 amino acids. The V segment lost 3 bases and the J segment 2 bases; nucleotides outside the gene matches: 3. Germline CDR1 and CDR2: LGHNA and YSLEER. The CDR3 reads CASSHPDRQETQYF. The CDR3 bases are TGCGCCAGCAGCCACCCGGACAGGCAAGAGACCCAGTACTTC.

The DNA of the CDR3 is TGCAGCGGACTAGGTGGGGCTTCGGAGACCCAGTACTTC. Translated: CSGLGGASETQYF. The rearrangement uses TRBV29-1 and TRBJ2-5, with D possibly matching TRBD2 (6 bases). Trimming pared 7 bases from V and 5 bases from J, leaving 17 bases between. Germline V lookup: CDR1 SQVTM, CDR2 ANQGSEA. This CDR3 is built from 13 residues. Variable domain in full (rest from reference TRBV29-1 and TRBJ2-5): SAVISQKPSRDICQRGTSLTIQCQVDSQVTMMFWYRQQPGQSLTLIATANQGSEATYESGFVIDKFPISRPNLTFSTLTVSNMSPEDSSIYLCSGLGGASETQYFGPGTRLLVL.

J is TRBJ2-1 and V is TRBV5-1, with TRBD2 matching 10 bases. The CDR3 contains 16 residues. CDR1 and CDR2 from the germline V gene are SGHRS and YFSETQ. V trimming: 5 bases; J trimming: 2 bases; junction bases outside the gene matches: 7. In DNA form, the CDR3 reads TGCGCCAGCAGGTCGATAGCGGGGGGCGCCTACAATGAGCAGTTCTTC. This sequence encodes CASRSIAGGAYNEQFF. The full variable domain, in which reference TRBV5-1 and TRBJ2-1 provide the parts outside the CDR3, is KAGVTQTPRYLIKTRGQQVTLSCSPISGHRSVSWYQQTPGQGLQFLFEYFSETQRNKGNFPGRFSGRQFSNSRSEMNVSTLELGDSALYLCASRSIAGGAYNEQFFGPGTRLTVL.

DNA of the CDR3: TGCGCCAGCAGCCAAGTCGGGGGGGTCGCGCAGTACTTC. This gives the protein CASSQVGGVAQYF. This sequence joins TRBV4-1 and TRBJ2-5, with 8 bases matching TRBD2. V gave up 1 base and J gave up 11 bases; unmatched junction bases: 6. Germline V gives CDR1 MGHRA, CDR2 YSYEKL. CDR3 length: 13 residues.

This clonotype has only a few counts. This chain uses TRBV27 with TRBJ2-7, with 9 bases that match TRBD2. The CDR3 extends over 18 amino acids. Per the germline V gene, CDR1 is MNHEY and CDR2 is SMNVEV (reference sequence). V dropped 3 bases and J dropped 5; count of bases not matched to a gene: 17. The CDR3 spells CASSFLTSGPGEFNEQYF. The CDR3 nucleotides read TGTGCCAGCAGTTTCCTGACTAGCGGACCTGGGGAGTTTAACGAGCAGTACTTC.

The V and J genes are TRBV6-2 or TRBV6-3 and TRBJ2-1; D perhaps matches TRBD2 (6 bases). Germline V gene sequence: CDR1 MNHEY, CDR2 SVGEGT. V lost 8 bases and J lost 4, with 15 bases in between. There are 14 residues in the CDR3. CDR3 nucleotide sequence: TGTGCCAGCGGTAGGGCTAGCGAGTACAATGAGCAGTTCTTC. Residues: CASGRASEYNEQFF.

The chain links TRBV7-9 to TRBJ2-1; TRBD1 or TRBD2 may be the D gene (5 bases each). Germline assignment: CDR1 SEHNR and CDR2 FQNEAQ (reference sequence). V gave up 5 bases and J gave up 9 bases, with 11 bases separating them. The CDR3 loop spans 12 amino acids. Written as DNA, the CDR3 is TGTGCCAGCAGCAAGAGTGGGGGTGAGCAGTTCTTC. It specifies CASSKSGGEQFF.

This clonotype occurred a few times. The CDR3, as DNA: TGTGCCAGCAGCCCCGCCCCCTCTAGCGGGGACTTCGGGACCCAGTACTTC. This gives the protein CASSPAPSSGDFGTQYF. The rearrangement joins TRBV6-1 to TRBJ2-5; 9 positions agree with TRBD2. CDR3 size: 17 residues. Per the germline V gene, CDR1 is MNHNS and CDR2 is SASEGT. V gave up 6 bases and J gave up 7 bases; unmatched junction bases: 18.

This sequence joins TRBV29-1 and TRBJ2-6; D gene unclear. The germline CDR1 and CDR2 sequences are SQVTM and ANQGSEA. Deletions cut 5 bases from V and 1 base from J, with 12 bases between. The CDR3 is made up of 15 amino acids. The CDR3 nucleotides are TGCAGCGTTAGCCCAGGTAGATCTGGGGCCAACGTCCTGACTTTC. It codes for CSVSPGRSGANVLTF.

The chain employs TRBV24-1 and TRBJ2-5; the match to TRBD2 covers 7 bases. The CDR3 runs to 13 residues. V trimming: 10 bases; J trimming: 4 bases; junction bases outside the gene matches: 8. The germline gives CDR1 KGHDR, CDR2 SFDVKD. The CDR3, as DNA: TGTGCCACTGGGGAGGGGCCGGGAGAGACCCAGTACTTC. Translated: CATGEGPGETQYF.

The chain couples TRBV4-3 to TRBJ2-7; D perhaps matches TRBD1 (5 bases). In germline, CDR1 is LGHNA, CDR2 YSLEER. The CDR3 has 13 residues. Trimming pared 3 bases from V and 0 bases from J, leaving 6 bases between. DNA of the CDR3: TGCGCCAGCAGCCACAGGGACTCCTACGAGCAGTACTTC. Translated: CASSHRDSYEQYF.

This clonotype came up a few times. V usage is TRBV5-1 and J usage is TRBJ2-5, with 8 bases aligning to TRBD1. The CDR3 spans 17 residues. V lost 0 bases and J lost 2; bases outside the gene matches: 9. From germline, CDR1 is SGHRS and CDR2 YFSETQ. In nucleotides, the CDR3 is TGCGCCAGCAGCTTGGATGGGGCAGGGGGCTTACAAGAGACCCAGTACTTC. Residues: CASSLDGAGGLQETQYF.

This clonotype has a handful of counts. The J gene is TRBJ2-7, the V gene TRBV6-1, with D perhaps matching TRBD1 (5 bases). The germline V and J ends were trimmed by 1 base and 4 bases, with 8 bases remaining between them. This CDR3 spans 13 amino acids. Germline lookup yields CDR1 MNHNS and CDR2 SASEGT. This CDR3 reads CASSEGRVYEQYF. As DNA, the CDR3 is TGTGCCAGCAGTGAAGGCAGGGTTTACGAGCAGTACTTC.

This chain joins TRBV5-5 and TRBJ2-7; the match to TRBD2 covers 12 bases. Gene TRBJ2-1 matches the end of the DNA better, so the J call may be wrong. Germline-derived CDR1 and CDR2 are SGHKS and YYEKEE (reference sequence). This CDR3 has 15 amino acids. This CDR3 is CASSFTSGRFHEQFF. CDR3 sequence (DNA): TGTGCCAGCAGCTTTACTAGCGGGAGGTTCCATGAGCAGTTCTTC.

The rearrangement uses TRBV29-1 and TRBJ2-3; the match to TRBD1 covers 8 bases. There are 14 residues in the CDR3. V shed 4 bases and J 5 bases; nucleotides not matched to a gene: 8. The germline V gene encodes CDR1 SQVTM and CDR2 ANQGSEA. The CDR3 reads CSVGSGTGGDTQYF. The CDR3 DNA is TGCAGCGTTGGCTCCGGGACAGGAGGAGATACGCAGTATTTT.